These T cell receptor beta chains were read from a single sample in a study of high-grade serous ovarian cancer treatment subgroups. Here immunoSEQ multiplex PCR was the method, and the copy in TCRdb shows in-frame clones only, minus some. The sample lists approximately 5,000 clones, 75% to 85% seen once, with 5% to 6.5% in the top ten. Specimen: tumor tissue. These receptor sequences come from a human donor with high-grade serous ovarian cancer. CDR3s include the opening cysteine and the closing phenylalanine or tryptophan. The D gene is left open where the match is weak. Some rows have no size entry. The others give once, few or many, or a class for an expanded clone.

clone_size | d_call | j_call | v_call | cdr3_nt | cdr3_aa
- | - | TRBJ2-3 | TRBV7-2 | TGTGCCAGCAGCTTAGAGAACACAGATACGCAGTATTTT | CASSLENTDTQYF
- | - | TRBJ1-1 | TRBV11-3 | TGTGCCAGCAGCTTAAGGGGGAAGGTCACTGAAGCTTTCTTT | CASSLRGKVTEAFF
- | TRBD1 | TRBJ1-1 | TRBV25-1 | TGTGCCAGCAAACCTCCAGGGACAGGCCTCGAAGCTTTCTTT | CASKPPGTGLEAFF
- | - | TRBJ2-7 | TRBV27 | TGTGCCAGCAGTTTGATTAACAGTCCCTACGAGCAGTACTTC | CASSLINSPYEQYF
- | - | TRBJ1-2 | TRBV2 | TGTGCCAGCAGTGGCCCGCGGGGGAACTATGGCTACACCTTC | CASSGPRGNYGYTF
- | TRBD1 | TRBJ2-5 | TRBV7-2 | TGTGCCAGCAGCTTTAACAGGGGGAAAGAGACCCAGTACTTC | CASSFNRGKETQYF
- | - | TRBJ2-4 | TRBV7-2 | TGTGCCAGCAGCCCTCCTGGGGGCGGCATTCAGTACTTC | CASSPPGGGIQYF
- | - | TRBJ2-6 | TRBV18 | TGTGCCAGCTCACCCGTAAAATCTGGGGCCAACGTCCTGACTTTC | CASSPVKSGANVLTF
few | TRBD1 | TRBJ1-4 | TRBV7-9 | TGTGCCAGCAGCACGACAGGGGAAGAAGAAAAACTGTTTTTT | CASSTTGEEEKLFF
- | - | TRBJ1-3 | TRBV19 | TGTGCCAGTAGGGGCGGAAACACCATATATTTT | CASRGGNTIYF
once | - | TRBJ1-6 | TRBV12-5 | TGTGCTAGTGGTTTGTACCCTGTTGGGACACCCCTCCACTTT | CASGLYPVGTPLHF
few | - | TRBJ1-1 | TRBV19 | TGTGCCAGTAGTATGTGGGGGGTGAACACTGAAGCTTTCTTT | CASSMWGVNTEAFF
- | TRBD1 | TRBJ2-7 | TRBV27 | TGTGCCAGCAGCGACCACCGACAGGGAGCTTACGAGCAGTACTTC | CASSDHRQGAYEQYF
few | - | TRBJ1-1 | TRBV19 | TGTGCCAGTAGTCCCCGGGGGGCGGGCACTGAAGCTTTCTTT | CASSPRGAGTEAFF
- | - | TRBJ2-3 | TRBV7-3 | TGTGCCAGCAGCTTAACGGGAGGCACAGATACGCAGTATTTT | CASSLTGGTDTQYF
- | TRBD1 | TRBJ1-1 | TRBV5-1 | TGCGCCAGCACCCTACAGGGGGCGGACACTGAAGCTTTCTTT | CASTLQGADTEAFF
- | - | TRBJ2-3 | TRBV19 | TGTGCCAGTAGTTCCCGGGCAGCAGATACGCAGTATTTT | CASSSRAADTQYF
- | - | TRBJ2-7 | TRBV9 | TGTGCCAGCAGCGTTCGTGCCGTGGGGACCAAGCAGTACTTC | CASSVRAVGTKQYF
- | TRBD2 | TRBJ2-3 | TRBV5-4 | TGTGCCAGCAGCTTAGCGGGGGGGCGTCCTAGCACAGATACGCAGTATTTT | CASSLAGGRPSTDTQYF
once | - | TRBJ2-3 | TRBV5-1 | TGCGCCAGCACCCCCCTAGCCCTTAGCACAGATACGCAGTATTTT | CASTPLALSTDTQYF
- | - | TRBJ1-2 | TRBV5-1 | TGCGCCAGCAGCCCCGGGACACAAAACTATGGCTACACCTTC | CASSPGTQNYGYTF
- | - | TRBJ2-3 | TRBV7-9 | TGTGCCAGCAGCTTAGTACAGGGAGGTGGGTTCACAGATACGCAGTATTTT | CASSLVQGGGFTDTQYF
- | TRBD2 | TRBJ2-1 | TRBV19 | TGTGCCAGTAGTATTTTGTTAGGAGCGGGAGGCGACAATGAGCAGTTCTTC | CASSILLGAGGDNEQFF
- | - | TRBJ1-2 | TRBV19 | TGTGCCAGTAGTATAGGCCCTCCAGGGGATAACTATGGCTACACCTTC | CASSIGPPGDNYGYTF
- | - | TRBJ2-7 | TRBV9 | TGTGCCAGCAGCGTAGACCAGGGCCCTGGCGAGCAGTACTTC | CASSVDQGPGEQYF
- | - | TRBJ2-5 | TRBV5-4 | TGTGCCAGCAGCGGCCAAGAGACCCAGTACTTC | CASSGQETQYF
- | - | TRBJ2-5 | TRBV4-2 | TGTGCCAGCAGCCAAGATATGGGAGGAGGAGAGACCCAGTACTTC | CASSQDMGGGETQYF
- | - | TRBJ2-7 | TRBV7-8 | TGTGCCAGCAGCTTACCGGCCTCTTACGAGCAGTACTTC | CASSLPASYEQYF
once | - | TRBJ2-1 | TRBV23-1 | TGCGCCAGCAGTCAAGAGCCTCGAGATGAGCAGTTCTTC | CASSQEPRDEQFF
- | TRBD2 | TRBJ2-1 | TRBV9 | TGTGCCAGCAGCGCGACTAGCGGGTACAATGAGCAGTTCTTC | CASSATSGYNEQFF
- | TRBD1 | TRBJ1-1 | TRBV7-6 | TGTGCCAGCAGCTTAGGAGCAGGGGGAAGTACTGAAGCTTTCTTT | CASSLGAGGSTEAFF
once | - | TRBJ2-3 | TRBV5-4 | TGTGCCAGCAGCGTCACAGGGTCGACAGATACGCAGTATTTT | CASSVTGSTDTQYF
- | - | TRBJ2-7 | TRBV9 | TGTGCCAGCAGCGTAGTCCCGGACCTAAGATACGAGCAGTACTTC | CASSVVPDLRYEQYF
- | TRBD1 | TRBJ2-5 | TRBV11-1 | TGTGCCAGCAGCACCGGGACAGTACAAGAGACCCAGTACTTC | CASSTGTVQETQYF
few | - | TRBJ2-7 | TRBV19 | TGTGCCAGTAGTATACAGGGGAAGGGGCGGTACGAGCAGTACTTC | CASSIQGKGRYEQYF
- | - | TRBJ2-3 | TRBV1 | TGCACCAGCAGCCAAAAATTCCCCGTAACTAGCGGGGGCACAGATACGCAGTATTTT | CTSSQKFPVTSGGTDTQYF
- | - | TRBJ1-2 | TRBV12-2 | TGTGCAAGTCGCCGCTCGGGAGGCGCTAATGGCTACACCTTC | CASRRSGGANGYTF
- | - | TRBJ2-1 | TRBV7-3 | TGTGCCAGCAGGCATGCGGCGGCCGGAGGCTACAATGAGCAGTTCTTC | CASRHAAAGGYNEQFF
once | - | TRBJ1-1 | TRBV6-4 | TGTGCCAGCAGTGACTCGAGTCTGAACGCTGAAGCTTTCTTT | CASSDSSLNAEAFF
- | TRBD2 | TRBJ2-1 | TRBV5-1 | TGCGCCAGCAGCTCCGGGACTAGAATCAATGAGCAGTTCTTC | CASSSGTRINEQFF
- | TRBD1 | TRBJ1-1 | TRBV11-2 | TGTGCCAGCAGCCCCCGGACAGGTGAAGCTTTCTTT | CASSPRTGEAFF
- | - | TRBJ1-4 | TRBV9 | TGTGCCAGCAGCGTGGATGGGCGGGGTAATGAAAAACTGTTTTTT | CASSVDGRGNEKLFF
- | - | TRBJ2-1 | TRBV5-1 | TGCGCCAGCAGCTTGGGAGGGGGGGACTACAATGAGCAGTTCTTC | CASSLGGGDYNEQFF
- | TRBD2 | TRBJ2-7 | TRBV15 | TGTGCCACCAGCAGAGGAAGCGGGGCTACCTACGAGCAGTACTTC | CATSRGSGATYEQYF
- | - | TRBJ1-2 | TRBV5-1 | TGCGCCAGCAGCTTGGGGGGGGAAAATGGCTACACCTTC | CASSLGGENGYTF
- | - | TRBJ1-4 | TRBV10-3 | TGTGCCGTCTCAACAGCAACTAATGAAAAACTGTTTTTT | CAVSTATNEKLFF
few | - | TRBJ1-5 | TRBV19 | TGTGCCAGTAGTATGGACCAGGGAAGCTCCAATCAGCCCCAGCATTTT | CASSMDQGSSNQPQHF
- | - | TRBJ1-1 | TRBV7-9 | TGTGCCAGCAGCTTAGCAGGGGATCAGGCTGAAGCTTTCTTT | CASSLAGDQAEAFF
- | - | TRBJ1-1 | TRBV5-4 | TGTGCCAGCAGCTTGGGACGGAACACTGAAGCTTTCTTT | CASSLGRNTEAFF
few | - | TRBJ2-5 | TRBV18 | TGTGCCAGCGGTTGGGACGGTCGGGAGCAAGAGACCCAGTACTTC | CASGWDGREQETQYF